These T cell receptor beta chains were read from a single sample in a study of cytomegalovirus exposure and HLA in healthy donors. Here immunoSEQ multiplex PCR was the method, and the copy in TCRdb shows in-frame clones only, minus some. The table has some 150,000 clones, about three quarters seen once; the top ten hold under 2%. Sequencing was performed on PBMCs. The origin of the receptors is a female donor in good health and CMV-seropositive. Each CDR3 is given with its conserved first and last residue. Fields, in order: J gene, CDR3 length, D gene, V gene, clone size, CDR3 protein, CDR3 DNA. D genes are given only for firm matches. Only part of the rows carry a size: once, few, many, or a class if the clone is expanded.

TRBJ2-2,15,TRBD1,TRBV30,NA,CAWATGGTNTGELFF,TGTGCCTGGGCAACAGGGGGCACGAACACCGGGGAGCTGTTTTTT
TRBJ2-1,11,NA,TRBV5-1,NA,CASSISTEQFF,TGCGCCAGCAGCATTAGCACTGAGCAGTTCTTC
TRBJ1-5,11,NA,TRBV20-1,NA,CSVPGRGPQHF,TGCAGTGTCCCCGGCAGGGGGCCCCAGCATTTT
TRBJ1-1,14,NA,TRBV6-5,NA,CASSYSDGARGTFF,TGTGCCAGCAGTTACTCTGACGGGGCCCGGGGGACTTTCTTT
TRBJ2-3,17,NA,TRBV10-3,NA,CAISESGRGVGTDTQYF,TGTGCCATCAGTGAGTCGGGTAGAGGAGTGGGCACAGATACGCAGTATTTT
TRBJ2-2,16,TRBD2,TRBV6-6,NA,CASSYFSGGAGGELFF,TGTGCCAGCAGTTACTTTAGCGGGGGGGCCGGCGGGGAGCTGTTTTTT
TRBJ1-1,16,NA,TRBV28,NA,CASSSLLYGGNTEAFF,TGTGCCAGCAGTTCCCTTCTATACGGGGGGAACACTGAAGCTTTCTTT
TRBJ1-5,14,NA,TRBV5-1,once,CASSSGNSNQPQHF,TGCGCCAGCAGCTCAGGGAATAGCAATCAGCCCCAGCATTTT
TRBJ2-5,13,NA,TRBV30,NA,CAWNAGAGETQYF,TGTGCCTGGAACGCGGGGGCAGGGGAGACCCAGTACTTC
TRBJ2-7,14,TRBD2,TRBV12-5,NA,CASGFAGGPYEQYF,TGTGCTAGTGGTTTTGCGGGAGGCCCCTACGAGCAGTACTTC
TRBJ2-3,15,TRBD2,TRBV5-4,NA,CATHSGGRARDTQYF,TGTGCCACACACTCAGGCGGGAGGGCGAGGGATACGCAGTATTTT
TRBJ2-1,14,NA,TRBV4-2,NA,CASSQVASAGEQFF,TGTGCCAGCAGCCAAGTGGCTAGCGCGGGTGAGCAGTTCTTC
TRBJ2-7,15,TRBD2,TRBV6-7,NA,CASSYSRGLEYEQYF,TGTGCCAGCAGTTACTCCCGAGGACTAGAGTACGAGCAGTACTTC
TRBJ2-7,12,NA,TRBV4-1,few,CASSKQGNEQYF,TGCGCCAGCAGCAAACAGGGAAACGAGCAGTACTTC
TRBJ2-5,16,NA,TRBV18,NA,CASSPGIGDFRGTQYF,TGTGCCAGCTCACCGGGTATAGGCGACTTTCGCGGGACCCAGTACTTC
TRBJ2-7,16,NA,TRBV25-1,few,CASSDHHWTDSYEQYF,TGTGCCAGCAGTGACCACCATTGGACAGATTCCTACGAGCAGTACTTC
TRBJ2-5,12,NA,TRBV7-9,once,CSSSSLVETQYF,TGTTCCAGCAGCTCACTAGTGGAGACCCAGTACTTC
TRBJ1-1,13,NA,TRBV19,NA,CASSIVDRTGAFF,TGTGCCAGTAGTATTGTCGACAGGACTGGAGCTTTCTTT
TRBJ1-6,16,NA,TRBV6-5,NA,CASSYSSGADNSPLHF,TGTGCCAGCAGCTACTCGAGCGGGGCAGACAATTCACCCCTCCACTTT
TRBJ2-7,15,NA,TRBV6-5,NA,CASSYSEGSSYEQYF,TGTGCCAGCAGTTACTCGGAGGGTTCAAGCTACGAGCAGTACTTC
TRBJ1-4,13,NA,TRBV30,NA,CAWSWAVNEKLFF,TGTGCCTGGAGTTGGGCAGTCAATGAAAAACTGTTTTTT
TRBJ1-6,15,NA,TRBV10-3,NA,CAISPEGSYNSPLHF,TGTGCCATCAGTCCTGAGGGCTCCTATAATTCACCCCTCCACTTT
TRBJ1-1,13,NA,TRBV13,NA,CASSLYRNTEAFF,TGTGCCAGCAGCTTATACAGAAACACTGAAGCTTTCTTT
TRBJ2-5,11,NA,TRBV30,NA,CAWSPLETQYF,TGTGCCTGGAGCCCGTTGGAGACCCAGTACTTC
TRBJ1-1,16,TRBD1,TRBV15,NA,CATSRDRHDRGHEAFF,TGTGCCACCAGCAGAGATAGGCACGACAGGGGCCATGAAGCTTTCTTT
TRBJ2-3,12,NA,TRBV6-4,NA,CASSDATGTQYF,TGTGCCAGCAGTGACGCGACAGGAACGCAGTATTTT
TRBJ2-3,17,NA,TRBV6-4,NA,CASSDFFFREFTDTQYF,TGTGCCAGCAGTGACTTTTTCTTTCGGGAATTCACAGATACGCAGTATTTT
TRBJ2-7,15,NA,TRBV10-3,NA,CAISESIVKQSVQYF,TGTGCCATCAGTGAGTCGATTGTGAAACAGTCGGTGCAGTACTTC
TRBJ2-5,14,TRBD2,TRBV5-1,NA,CASSLSTSGAVQYF,TGCGCCAGCAGCTTGTCTACTAGCGGGGCTGTTCAGTACTTC
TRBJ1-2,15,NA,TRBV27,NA,CASSSRPGGSYGYTF,TGTGCCAGCAGTTCCCGCCCGGGGGGCAGCTATGGCTACACCTTC
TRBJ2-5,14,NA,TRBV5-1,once,CASSAGTFQETQYF,TGCGCCAGCAGCGCTGGGACTTTCCAAGAGACCCAGTACTTC
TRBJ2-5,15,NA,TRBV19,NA,CASSIGGGGWETQYF,TGTGCCAGTAGTATCGGCGGGGGCGGGTGGGAGACCCAGTACTTC
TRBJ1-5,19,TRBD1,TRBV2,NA,CASSEFGQGLWGSNQPQHF,TGTGCCAGCAGTGAGTTCGGACAGGGACTTTGGGGTAGCAATCAGCCCCAGCATTTT
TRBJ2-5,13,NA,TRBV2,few,CASSKDNQETQYF,TGTGCCAGCAGTAAGGACAACCAAGAGACCCAGTACTTC
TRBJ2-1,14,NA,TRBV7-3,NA,CASSQTDYSHEQFF,TGTGCCAGCAGCCAAACCGACTACTCCCATGAGCAGTTCTTC
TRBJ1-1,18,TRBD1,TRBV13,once,CASSLLPNRIQGAFRAFF,TGTGCCAGCAGCTTACTGCCCAACCGCATACAGGGGGCGTTTAGGGCTTTCTTT
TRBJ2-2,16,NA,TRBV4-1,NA,CASSQVVNSNTGELFF,TGCGCCAGCAGCCAAGTCGTAAACTCGAACACCGGGGAGCTGTTTTTT
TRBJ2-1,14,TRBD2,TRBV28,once,CASSSSGVNNEQFF,TGTGCCAGCAGTTCTAGCGGGGTTAACAATGAGCAGTTCTTC
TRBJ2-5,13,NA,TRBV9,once,CASSYDSEETQYF,TGTGCCAGCAGCTACGACAGTGAAGAGACCCAGTACTTC
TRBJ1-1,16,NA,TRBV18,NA,CASSPPTRQRGTEAFF,TGTGCCAGCTCACCACCGACTCGACAGCGCGGCACTGAAGCTTTCTTT
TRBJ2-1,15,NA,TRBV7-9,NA,CASSLAWESYNEQFF,TGTGCCAGCAGCTTAGCTTGGGAGTCCTACAATGAGCAGTTCTTC
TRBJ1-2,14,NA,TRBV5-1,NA,CASSLAWEDYGYTF,TGCGCCAGCAGCTTGGCCTGGGAGGACTATGGCTACACCTTC
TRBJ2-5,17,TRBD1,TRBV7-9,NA,CASSFAGQDTYQETQYF,TGTGCCAGCAGCTTCGCAGGACAGGATACTTACCAAGAGACCCAGTACTTC
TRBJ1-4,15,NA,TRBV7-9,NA,CASSALPARVSELFF,TGTGCCAGCAGCGCGCTTCCGGCCAGGGTCTCGGAACTGTTTTTT
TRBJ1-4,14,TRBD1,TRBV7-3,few,CASSTRQGMEKLFF,TGTGCCAGCAGCACCAGACAGGGAATGGAAAAACTGTTTTTT
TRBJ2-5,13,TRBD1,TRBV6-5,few,CASNDRGKETQYF,TGTGCCAGCAACGACAGGGGGAAAGAGACCCAGTACTTC
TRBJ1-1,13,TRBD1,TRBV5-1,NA,CASSQTGLGEAFF,TGCGCCAGCAGCCAGACAGGGCTGGGTGAAGCTTTCTTT
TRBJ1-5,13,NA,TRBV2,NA,CASSQDFNQPQHF,TGTGCCAGCAGCCAGGACTTCAATCAGCCCCAGCATTTT
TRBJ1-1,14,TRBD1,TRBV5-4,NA,CASSLDRGQTEAFF,TGTGCCAGCAGCTTGGACAGGGGGCAAACTGAAGCTTTCTTT
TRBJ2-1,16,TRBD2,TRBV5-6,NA,CASSPSGGQKYNEQFF,TGTGCCAGCAGCCCGAGCGGGGGGCAGAAATACAATGAGCAGTTCTTC
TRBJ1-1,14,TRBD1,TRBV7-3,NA,CASSPPGQPSEAFF,TGTGCCAGCAGTCCACCGGGACAGCCCAGTGAAGCTTTCTTT
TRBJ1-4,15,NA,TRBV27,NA,CASSLSVSSNEKLFF,TGTGCCAGCAGTTTATCAGTCTCCAGTAATGAAAAACTGTTTTTT
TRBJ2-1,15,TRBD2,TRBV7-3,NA,CASSPGGSSYNEQFF,TGTGCCAGCAGCCCGGGGGGGAGCTCCTACAATGAGCAGTTCTTC
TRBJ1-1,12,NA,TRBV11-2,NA,CASSSTGGVAFF,TGTGCCAGCTCTAGTACGGGCGGGGTAGCTTTCTTT
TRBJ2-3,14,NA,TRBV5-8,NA,CASSGGSRADTQYF,TGTGCCAGCAGCGGGGGCTCGAGGGCAGATACGCAGTATTTT
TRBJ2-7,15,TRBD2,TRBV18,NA,CASSPLAGGTYEQYF,TGTGCCAGCTCCCCCCTAGCGGGAGGCACCTACGAGCAGTACTTC
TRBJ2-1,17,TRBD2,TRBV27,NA,CASSNKGLAGRHNEQFF,TGTGCCAGCAGTAACAAGGGACTAGCGGGGAGACACAATGAGCAGTTCTTC
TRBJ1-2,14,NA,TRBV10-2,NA,CASSLRTFNYGYTF,TGCGCCAGCAGTCTTAGGACATTCAACTATGGCTACACCTTC
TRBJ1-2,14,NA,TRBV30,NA,CAWETVRADYGYTF,TGTGCCTGGGAAACAGTTCGTGCAGACTATGGCTACACCTTC